Following are 20 T cell receptor beta chains from one sample sequenced in a study of cytomegalovirus exposure and HLA in healthy donors. PCR used 60 Vbeta primers and 13 Jbeta primers. Produced via immunoSEQ multiplex PCR; TCRdb's table is partial and in-frame only. The sample yields about 69,000 clones, more than 75% seen once. Sequencing was carried out using PBMCs. These receptors were taken from a man aged 18 to 29 in good health and CMV-seronegative.

The rearrangement joins TRBV4-3 to TRBJ1-2; D not resolved. Per germline, CDR1 LGHNA and CDR2 YSLEER. Trimming cost V 2 bases and J 2 bases, with 12 bases left between them. The CDR3 loop spans 15 amino acids. CDR3 in amino acids: CASSQSSTGNYGYTF. CDR3 DNA sequence: TGCGCCAGCAGCCAATCTTCGACGGGAAACTATGGCTACACCTTC.

This sequence joins TRBV25-1 and TRBJ2-5; D is undetermined. CDR3 size: 16 residues. The germline V gene has CDR1 MGHDK and CDR2 SYGVNS. The V end was cut by 1 base, the J end by 2 bases, with 14 bases between. CDR3 nucleotide sequence: TGTGCCAGCAGTGAATCCGGTCCCCCGTCTCAAGAGACCCAGTACTTC. This encodes CASSESGPPSQETQYF.

The V call is TRBV9, the J call TRBJ2-6; tentatively, D is TRBD2 (7 bases). The CDR3 loop spans 17 amino acids. Germline-derived CDR1 and CDR2 are SGDLS and YYNGEE. V lost 3 bases, J lost 0 bases, and 13 bases lay in between. This CDR3 reads CASSEGGHSSGANVLTF. The CDR3 coding sequence is TGTGCCAGCAGCGAGGGGGGGCATAGCTCTGGGGCCAACGTCCTGACTTTC.

This clone was seen only once. The sample carries other DNA sequences with the same CDR3. The chain links TRBV10-3 to TRBJ1-6; D ambiguous. CDR1 is ENHRY and CDR2 is SYGVKD in the germline V gene. The CDR3 has 15 amino acids. V lost 5 bases and J lost 3, with 11 bases in between. The CDR3 sequence is CAISPREVYNSPLHF. In DNA form, the CDR3 reads TGTGCCATCAGTCCTCGGGAGGTCTATAATTCACCCCTCCACTTT.

This clone was detected only once. One junction end disagrees with the germline gene, perhaps due to a read error. The chain has TRBV6-5 and TRBJ2-7; 12 nucleotides match TRBD1. CDR1 and CDR2 (germline): MNHEY, SVGAGI. This CDR3 region has 13 residues. This CDR3 is CATKGTGGYEQHF. CDR3 DNA sequence: TGTGCCACCAAGGGGACAGGGGGCTACGAGCAGCACTTC.

The chain is built from TRBV5-1 and TRBJ2-5; maybe TRBD2 (6 bases). Germline V gene lookup returns CDR1 SGHRS and CDR2 YFSETQ. The CDR3 spans 15 residues. The germline V and J ends were trimmed by 3 bases and 1 base, with 13 bases remaining between them. CDR3 nucleotide sequence: TGCGCCAGCAGCTGGACGGGACTGATCCAAGAGACCCAGTACTTC. This codes for CASSWTGLIQETQYF.

The gene calls are TRBV15 and TRBJ2-1, with 8 positions matching TRBD1. The germline V gene encodes CDR1 LNHNV and CDR2 YYDKDF (reference sequence). CDR3 size: 13 residues. Losses at the gene ends were 5 bases for V and 8 bases for J; bases not matched to a gene: 5. CDR3 sequence (DNA): TGTGCCACCAGCGCTTGGACAGGGTATGAGCAGTTCTTC. It codes for CATSAWTGYEQFF.

This sequence joins TRBV15 and TRBJ1-6, with 8 bases that match TRBD1. The CDR3 loop spans 16 amino acids. Germline trimming cut 5 bases from V and 7 bases from J; bases unmatched to any gene: 10. Per germline, CDR1 LNHNV and CDR2 YYDKDF (reference sequence). The chain's CDR3 is CATSSWTGKGNSPLHF. CDR3 bases: TGTGCCACCAGCTCCTGGACAGGGAAGGGCAATTCACCCCTCCACTTT.

This chain links TRBV6-5 with TRBJ2-3; TRBD2 is a possible D gene (5 bases). The V end lost 8 bases, the J end lost 7 bases, and 19 bases lay between the germline ends. The CDR3 has 14 amino acids. CDR1 is MNHEY and CDR2 is SVGAGI in the germline V gene. CDR3 in amino acids: CASSSIIPPNTQYF. The CDR3 nucleotides read TGTGCCAGCTCTAGCATTATCCCCCCGAATACGCAGTATTTT.

The chain links TRBV7-3 to TRBJ2-7; TRBD1 is a possible D gene (6 bases). The CDR3 covers 14 residues. Germline CDR1 and CDR2: SGHTA and FQGTGA. The germline V and J ends were trimmed by 4 bases and 0 bases, with 10 bases remaining between them. The CDR3, as DNA: TGTGCCAGCAGCTCGCAACAGGGCTCCTACGAGCAGTACTTC. As protein: CASSSQQGSYEQYF.

The chain employs TRBV7-9 and TRBJ1-2, with 10 bases lining up with TRBD1. The CDR3 contains 15 residues. The V and J ends lost 3 bases and 6 bases, in that order; junction bases with no gene match: 7. Germline V gene lookup returns CDR1 SEHNR and CDR2 FQNEAQ (reference sequence). This chain's CDR3 is CASSFDRGLLHGYTF. The CDR3 region has the DNA TGTGCCAGCAGCTTCGACAGGGGGCTCCTTCATGGCTACACCTTC.

The V and J genes are TRBV6-1 and TRBJ1-5, with 8 bases lining up with TRBD1. The V and J ends lost 6 bases and 3 bases, in that order; junction bases with no gene match: 4. This CDR3 region has 14 residues. Germline-derived CDR1 and CDR2 are MNHNS and SASEGT. The CDR3 nucleotides are TGTGCCAGCAGACTGGGACAGGTCAATCAGCCCCAGCATTTT. Its protein product is CASRLGQVNQPQHF.

This clone was seen a single time. V and J are TRBV28 and TRBJ1-2; TRBD1 matches at 9 bases. Germline V lookup: CDR1 MDHEN, CDR2 SYDVKM. The CDR3 loop spans 13 amino acids. V dropped 6 bases and J dropped 4; count of bases not matched to a gene: 3. DNA for the CDR3: TGTGCCAGCAGGACAGGGGGGGTCTATGGCTACACCTTC. This encodes CASRTGGVYGYTF.

The CDR3 DNA sequence: TGTGCCAGCAGCTTCCACGGGACAGGGAAGACTGAAGCTTTCTTT. It is translated as CASSFHGTGKTEAFF. The chain carries TRBV7-2 and TRBJ1-1, with TRBD1 identical over 9 bases. Looked up from germline, CDR1 is SGHTA and CDR2 is FQGNSA. The CDR3 is 15 residues long. Losses at the gene ends were 3 bases for V and 5 bases for J; bases not matched to a gene: 7.

V is TRBV28 and J is TRBJ2-7; 9 nucleotides agree with TRBD1. J gave up 1 base and V 4 bases, and 5 bases lay outside the gene matches. Per germline, CDR1 MDHEN and CDR2 SYDVKM. The CDR3 has 15 amino acids. This CDR3 reads CASSSGTGRSYEQYV. CDR3 DNA sequence: TGTGCCAGCAGTTCCGGGACAGGGAGGTCCTACGAGCAGTACGTC.

The chain employs TRBV13 and TRBJ1-1, with no clear D. CDR1 is PRHDT and CDR2 is FYEKMQ in the germline V gene (reference sequence). The CDR3 has 16 residues. V dropped 2 bases and J dropped 0 bases, with 13 bases sitting between them. CDR3 DNA sequence: TGTGCCAGCAGCTTAAACGGAGTTCGGATGAACACTGAAGCTTTCTTT. Translated: CASSLNGVRMNTEAFF.

In regard to this clone: This specimen includes other DNA sequences encoding the same CDR3. The CDR3 here is CASSLLAGILGEQYF. For the CDR3, the DNA is TGTGCCAGCAGCTTGTTGGCAGGGATTTTGGGGGAGCAGTACTTC. The gene calls are TRBV5-4 and TRBJ2-7; TRBD1 might be the D (5 bases). Germline CDR1 and CDR2: SGHNT and YYREEE (reference sequence). The CDR3 spans 15 residues. V was pared by 1 base and J by 7 bases, with 18 bases between. Full variable domain (rest looked up from reference TRBV5-4 and TRBJ2-7): ETGVTQSPTHLIKTRGQQVTLRCSSQSGHNTVSWYQQALGQGPQFIFQYYREEENGRGNFPPRFSGLQFPNYSSELNVNALELDDSALYLCASSLLAGILGEQYFGPGTRLTVT.

The chain combines TRBV2 with TRBJ1-5, with no clear D. V lost 3 bases and J lost 0, with 12 bases in between. Germline V gene lookup returns CDR1 SNHLY and CDR2 FYNNEI. The CDR3 is 16 residues long. CDR3 region: CASSDPSRNSNQPQHF. The DNA of the CDR3 is TGTGCCAGCAGTGATCCCTCCAGAAATAGCAATCAGCCCCAGCATTTT.

The chain is built from TRBV9 and TRBJ2-7, with 14 bases that match TRBD2. V dropped 4 bases and J dropped 0; count of bases not matched to a gene: 15. The CDR3 is 20 residues long. CDR1 SGDLS and CDR2 YYNGEE come from the germline V gene. The CDR3 region is CASSSRLAGGRRPYSYEQYV. The DNA for the CDR3 is TGTGCCAGCAGCTCTCGACTAGCGGGGGGGCGTCGGCCCTACTCCTACGAGCAGTACGTC.

The sample holds one count of this clone. This rearrangement joins TRBV29-1 to TRBJ2-1; tentatively, D is TRBD2 (6 bases). The CDR3 is 15 amino acids. V was shortened by 5 bases and J by 1 base, with 15 bases between the two germline ends. Per germline, CDR1 SQVTM and CDR2 ANQGSEA. The CDR3 DNA reads TGCAGCGTTAAAGGGACTGGGGAATCCTACAATGAGCAGTTCTTC. Translating it yields CSVKGTGESYNEQFF.